This T cell receptor (beta chain) derives from a study of cytomegalovirus exposure and HLA in healthy donors. The PCR contained 60 Vbeta and 13 Jbeta primers. Authors' methods: In a later analysis, some 80 million unique TCR beta chains included roughly 11 million shared by two or more donors. Using immunoSEQ multiplex PCR, the repertoire was profiled, and TCRdb retains in-frame clones only, with some absent. The V and J calls and the clone size are those of that table, but D and trimming were determined from the DNA. The table records 150,000 to 200,000 clones, around 84% of them present only once. The study's findings and limits: Listed as cytomegalovirus-associated were 164 TCR beta chains. Association of approximately 16,000 TCR beta sequences with HLA alleles was found at 0.05 false discovery rate in a later analysis. A highly shared variant cluster was judged a likely technical artifact.

In regard to this clone: Its antigen is undetermined.

The CDR3 has 13 amino acids. With V trimmed by 4 bases and J by 0 bases, 0 bases remained unmatched. Germline values: CDR1 SGHTA, CDR2 FQGTGA. Sequenced material: PBMCs. This chain links TRBV7-3 with TRBJ2-7, with 7 bases lining up with TRBD1. This sequence was found in a man between 18 and 29 years old in good health and CMV-seronegative. The CDR3 DNA is TGTGCCAGCAGCTGGGACAGCTCCTACGAGCAGTACTTC. Protein product: CASSWDSSYEQYF.